This T cell receptor (beta chain) was sequenced during a study of blood T cell repertoires in COVID-19. The CDR3 contains 17 residues. The trim removed 3 bases at V and 6 bases at J, leaving 12 bases unmatched. The repertoire was sequenced with immunoSEQ multiplex PCR; TCRdb's copy has only in-frame clones and lacks some. Seen here are approximately 60,000 clones, about 89% observed once, and the top ten hold 5.5% to 8.5%. The sample comprised peripheral blood. The V call is TRBV23-1, the J call TRBJ1-5, with 9 bases aligning to TRBD1. TRBV23-1 carries the ORF label, with uncertain function. The source is a man aged 60 to 69 with active or convalescent COVID-19. The CDR3 bases are TGCGCCAGCAGTCAGGCTACAGGGGGCAAAGGAAGTCAGCCCCAGCATTTT. Protein product: CASSQATGGKGSQPQHF.